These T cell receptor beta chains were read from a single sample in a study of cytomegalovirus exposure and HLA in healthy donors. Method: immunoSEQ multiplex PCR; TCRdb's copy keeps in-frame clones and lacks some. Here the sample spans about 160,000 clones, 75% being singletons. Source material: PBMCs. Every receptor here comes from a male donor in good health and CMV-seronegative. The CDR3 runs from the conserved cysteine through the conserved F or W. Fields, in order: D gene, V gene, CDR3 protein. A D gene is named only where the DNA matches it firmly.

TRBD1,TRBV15,CATSGLLQGARNYGYTF
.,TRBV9,CASSVALARVENEQFF
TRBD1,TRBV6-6,CASSSGQGHEQFF
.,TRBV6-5,CASSSGGVATNYGYTF
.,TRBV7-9,CASSPKQGTSAQYF
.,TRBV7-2,CASSQTSEQFF
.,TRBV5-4,CASSLDRVTDHSTGELFF
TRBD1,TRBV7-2,CASSLGTGEVDEQYF
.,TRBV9,CASARDINPYYEQYF
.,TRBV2,CASSEGGQAQHF
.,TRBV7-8,CASSFFGLNTGELFF
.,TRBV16,CANSITGNQPQHF
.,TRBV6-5,CASGTNYYEQYF
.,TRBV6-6,CASSYYGNTEAFF
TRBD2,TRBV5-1,CASSPGLAGGFTDTQYF
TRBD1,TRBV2,CASSERTGGDQPQHF
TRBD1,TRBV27,CASSWGQGYEQYF
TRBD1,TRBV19,CASLHTGDPNEKLFF
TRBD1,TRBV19,CASSIQQGAYEQYF
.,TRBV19,CASSGAYEQYF
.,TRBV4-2,CASSQDGDQPQHF
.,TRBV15,CATSRDRVVPYGYTF
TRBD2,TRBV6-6,CASNLLSGRRGNEQFF
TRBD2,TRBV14,CASSQLIQAGETGELFF
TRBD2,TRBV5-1,CASSLQASGGYNEQFF
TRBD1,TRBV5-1,CASSLRPGGAGELFF
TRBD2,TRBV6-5,CASAPGTSGSREQYF
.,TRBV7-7,CASSLVGGIQETQYF
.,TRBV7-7,CASSKWAPSQPQHF
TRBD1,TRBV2,CASSAGTGGRGYGYTF
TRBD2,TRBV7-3,CASSRRAGSTDTQYF
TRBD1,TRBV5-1,CASSFQGATDTQYF
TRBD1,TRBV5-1,CASIQDRGPRGTQYF
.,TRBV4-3,CASSQDQGQGGSPLHF
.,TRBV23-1,CASSQRGQPEDTDTQYF
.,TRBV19,CASSTQAQETQYF
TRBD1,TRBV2,CASSRQGGNQPQHF
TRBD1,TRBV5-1,CASSLARQGWDEQFF
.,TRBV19,CASPLPATGHPYQPQHF
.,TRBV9,CASSFVGDPETEAFF
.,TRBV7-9,CASSSDYYEQYF
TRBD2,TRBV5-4,CASSLGRRGEFGELFF
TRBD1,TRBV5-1,CASSPGQGIEKLFF
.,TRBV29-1,CSVSANEKLFF
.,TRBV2,CASEGAAGDSYEQYF
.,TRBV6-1,CASSSSRHRAFF
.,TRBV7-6,CASSSWEGTDTQYF
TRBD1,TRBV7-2,CASSSGQGGYTF
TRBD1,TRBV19,CASSTRTGLNTEAFF
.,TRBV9,CASSVGWSSGEAFF
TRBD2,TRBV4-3,CASSQDLGQIAGGPTGELFF
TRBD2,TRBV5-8,CASSLFLAGFPDTQYF
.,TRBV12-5,CASGLVEVETQYF
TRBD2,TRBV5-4,CASSLWTSGNEQFF
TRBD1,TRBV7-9,CASSLGQGEIYEQYF
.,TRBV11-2,CASSLGGSRTGELFF
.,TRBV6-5,CASRPRVTPSYEQYF
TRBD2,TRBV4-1,CASGQKGLAQPFPSNTGELFF
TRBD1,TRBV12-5,CASGGQGGSGNTIYF